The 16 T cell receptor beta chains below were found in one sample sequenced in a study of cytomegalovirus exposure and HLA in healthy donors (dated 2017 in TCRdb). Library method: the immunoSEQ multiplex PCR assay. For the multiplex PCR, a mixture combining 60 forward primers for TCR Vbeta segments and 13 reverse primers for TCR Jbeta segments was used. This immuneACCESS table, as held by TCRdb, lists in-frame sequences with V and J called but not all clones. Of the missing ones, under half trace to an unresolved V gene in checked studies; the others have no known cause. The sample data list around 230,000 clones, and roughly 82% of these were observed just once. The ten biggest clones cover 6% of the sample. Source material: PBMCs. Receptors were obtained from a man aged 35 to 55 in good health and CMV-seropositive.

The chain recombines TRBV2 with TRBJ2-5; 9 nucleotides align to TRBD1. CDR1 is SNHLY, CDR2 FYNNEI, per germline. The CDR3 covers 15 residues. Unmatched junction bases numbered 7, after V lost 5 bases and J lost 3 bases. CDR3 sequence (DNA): TGTGCCAGCAGTCCCATACAGGGGGCGAAAGAGACCCAGTACTTC. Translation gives CASSPIQGAKETQYF.

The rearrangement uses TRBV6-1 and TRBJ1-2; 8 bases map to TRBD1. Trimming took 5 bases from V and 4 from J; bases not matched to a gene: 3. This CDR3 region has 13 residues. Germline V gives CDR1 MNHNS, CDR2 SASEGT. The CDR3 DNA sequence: TGTGCCAGCAGTTGGGACAGGTTCTATGGCTACACCTTC. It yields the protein CASSWDRFYGYTF.

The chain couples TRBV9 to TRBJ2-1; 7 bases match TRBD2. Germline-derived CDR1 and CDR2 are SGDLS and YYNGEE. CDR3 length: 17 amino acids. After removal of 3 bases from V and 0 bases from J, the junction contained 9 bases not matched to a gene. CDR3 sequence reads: CASSGTRAGFSYNEQFF. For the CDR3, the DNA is TGTGCCAGCAGCGGTACTAGAGCGGGGTTCTCCTACAATGAGCAGTTCTTC. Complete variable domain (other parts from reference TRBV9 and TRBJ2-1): DSGVTQTPKHLITATGQRVTLRCSPRSGDLSVYWYQQSLDQGLQFLIQYYNGEERAKGNILERFSAQQFPDLHSELNLSSLELGDSALYFCASSGTRAGFSYNEQFFGPGTRLTVL.

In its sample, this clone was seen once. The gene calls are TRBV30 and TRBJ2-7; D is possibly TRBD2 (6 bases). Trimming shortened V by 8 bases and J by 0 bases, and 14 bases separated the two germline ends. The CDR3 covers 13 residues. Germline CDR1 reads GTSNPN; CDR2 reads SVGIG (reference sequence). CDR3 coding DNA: TGTGCCCCCGCGGGACCGAGCTCCTACGAGCAGTACGTC. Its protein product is CAPAGPSSYEQYV.

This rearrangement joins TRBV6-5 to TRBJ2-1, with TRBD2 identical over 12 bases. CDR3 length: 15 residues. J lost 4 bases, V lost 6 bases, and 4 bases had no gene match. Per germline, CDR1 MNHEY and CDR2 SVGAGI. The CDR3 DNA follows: TGTGCCAGCAGGCTGACTAGCGGGGGATACAATGAGCAGTTCTTC. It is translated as CASRLTSGGYNEQFF.

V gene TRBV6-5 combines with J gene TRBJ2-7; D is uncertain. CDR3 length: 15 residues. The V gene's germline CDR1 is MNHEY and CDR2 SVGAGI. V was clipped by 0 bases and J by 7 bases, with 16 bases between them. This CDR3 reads CASSYSVVPGGEQYV. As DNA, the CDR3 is TGTGCCAGCAGTTACTCGGTCGTCCCAGGTGGGGAGCAGTACGTC.

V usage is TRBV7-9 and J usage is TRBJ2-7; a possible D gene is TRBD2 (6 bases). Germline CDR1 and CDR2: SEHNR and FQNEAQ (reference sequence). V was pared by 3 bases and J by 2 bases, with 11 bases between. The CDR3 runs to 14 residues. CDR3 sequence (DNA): TGTGCCAGCAGCTTTCAGGAGGGACCCTACGAGCAGTACGTC. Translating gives CASSFQEGPYEQYV.

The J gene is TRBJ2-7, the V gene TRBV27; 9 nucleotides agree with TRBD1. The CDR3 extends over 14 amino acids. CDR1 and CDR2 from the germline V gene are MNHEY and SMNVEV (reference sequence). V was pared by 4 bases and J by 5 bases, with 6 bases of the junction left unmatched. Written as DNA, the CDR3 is TGTGCCAGCAGTTGGACAGGGGTAGGGGACGAGCAGTACTTC. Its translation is CASSWTGVGDEQYF.

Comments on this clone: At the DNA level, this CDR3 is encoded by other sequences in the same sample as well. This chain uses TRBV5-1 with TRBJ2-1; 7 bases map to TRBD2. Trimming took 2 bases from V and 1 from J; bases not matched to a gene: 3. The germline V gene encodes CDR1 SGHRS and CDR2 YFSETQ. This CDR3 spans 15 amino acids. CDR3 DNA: TGCGCCAGCAGCTTTTCCGGGAGGTCCTACAATGAGCAGTTCTTC. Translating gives CASSFSGRSYNEQFF.

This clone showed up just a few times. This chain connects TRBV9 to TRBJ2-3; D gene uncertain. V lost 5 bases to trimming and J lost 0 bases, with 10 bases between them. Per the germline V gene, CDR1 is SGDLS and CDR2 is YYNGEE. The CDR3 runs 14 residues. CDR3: CASSRTASTDTQYF. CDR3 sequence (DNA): TGTGCCAGCAGTCGAACAGCTAGCACAGATACGCAGTATTTT.

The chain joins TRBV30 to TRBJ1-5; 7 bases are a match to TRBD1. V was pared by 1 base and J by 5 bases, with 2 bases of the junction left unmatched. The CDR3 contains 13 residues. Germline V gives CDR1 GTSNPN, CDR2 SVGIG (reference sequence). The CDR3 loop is CAWSGQGYQPQHF. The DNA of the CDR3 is TGTGCCTGGAGTGGACAGGGTTATCAGCCCCAGCATTTT.

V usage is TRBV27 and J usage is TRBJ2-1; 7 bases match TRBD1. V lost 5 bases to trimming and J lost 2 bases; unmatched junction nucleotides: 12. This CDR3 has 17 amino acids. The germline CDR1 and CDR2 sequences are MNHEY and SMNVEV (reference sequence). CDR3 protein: CASSLQIGRGTYNEQFF. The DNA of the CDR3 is TGTGCCAGCAGTCTACAAATTGGCAGGGGGACCTACAATGAGCAGTTCTTC.

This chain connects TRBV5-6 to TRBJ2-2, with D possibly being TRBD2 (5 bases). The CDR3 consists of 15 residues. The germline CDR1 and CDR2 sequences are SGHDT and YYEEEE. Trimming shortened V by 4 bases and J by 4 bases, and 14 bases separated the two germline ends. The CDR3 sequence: CASSPGVRPTGELFF. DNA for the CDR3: TGTGCCAGCAGCCCCGGGGTCCGTCCCACCGGGGAGCTGTTTTTT.

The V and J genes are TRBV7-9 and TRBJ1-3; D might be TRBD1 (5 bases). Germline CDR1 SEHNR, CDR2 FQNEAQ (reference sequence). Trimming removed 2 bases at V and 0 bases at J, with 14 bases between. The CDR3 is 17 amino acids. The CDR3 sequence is CASSLNIQGDSGNTIYF. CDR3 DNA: TGTGCCAGCAGCTTAAATATTCAGGGTGACTCTGGAAACACCATATATTTT.

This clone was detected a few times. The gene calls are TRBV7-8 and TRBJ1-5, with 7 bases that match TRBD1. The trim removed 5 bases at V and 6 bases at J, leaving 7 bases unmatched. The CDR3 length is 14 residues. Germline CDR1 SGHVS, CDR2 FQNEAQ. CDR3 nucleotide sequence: TGTGCCAGCAGCCCTACGACAGGGACTCAGCCCCAGCATTTT. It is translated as CASSPTTGTQPQHF.

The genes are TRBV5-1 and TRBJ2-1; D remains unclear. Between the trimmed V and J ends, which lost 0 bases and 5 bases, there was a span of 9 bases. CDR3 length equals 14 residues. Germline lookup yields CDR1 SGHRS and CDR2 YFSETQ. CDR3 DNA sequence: TGCGCCAGCAGCTTGGGAGTCCTGAACAATGAGCAGTTCTTC. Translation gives CASSLGVLNNEQFF.